These 28 T cell receptor beta chains came from one sample sequenced in a study of regulatory T cells in long-lasting Graves disease. This sample's time point: newly diagnosed GD, antithyroid drugs for less than 3 months. TCR sequences were obtained from RNA taken from PBMCs. According to the study, TCR beta libraries were built with iRepertoire HTBI primers and CDR3-region Arm-PCR. TCRdb called the multiplex PCR reads again in MiXCR, with one record for every CDR3 protein. This table holds hundreds of thousands of distinct CDR3 sequences, approximately 20% found once. The input for sequencing was peripheral blood mononuclear cells (PBMCs), taken at new diagnosis, from a patient treated with antithyroid drugs. The receptor source for this set is a female donor with Graves disease.

This clonotype was detected ten times or more. The chain carries TRBV20-1 and TRBJ2-1; D might be TRBD2 (7 bases). This CDR3 has 15 residues. Germline V gene data show CDR1 as DFQATT and CDR2 as SNEGSKA (reference sequence). The V end lost 1 base, the J end lost 7 bases, and 17 bases lay between the germline ends. For the CDR3, the DNA is TGCAGTGCTAGAGCCCTAGGGGGGGAGGGAAATGAGCAGTTCTTC. This codes for CSARALGGEGNEQFF.

This clonotype was picked up many times. The V call is TRBV4-1, the J call TRBJ1-1; D is ambiguous. In germline, CDR1 is MGHRA, CDR2 YSYEKL. The CDR3 is 12 residues long. Between the trimmed V and J ends, which lost 9 bases and 0 bases, there was a span of 8 bases. CDR3: CASRTVNTEAFF. The CDR3 bases are TGCGCCAGTCGGACGGTGAACACTGAAGCTTTCTTT.

This clonotype was seen at least ten times. The gene calls are TRBV5-1 and TRBJ2-1, with D perhaps TRBD2 (5 bases). The length of the CDR3 is 15 residues. Germline V gene lookup returns CDR1 SGHRS and CDR2 YFSETQ. Deletions cut 1 base from V and 3 bases from J, with 11 bases between. The CDR3 coding sequence is TGCGCCAGCAGCTTGAGCGGAGAGATCTACAATGAGCAGTTCTTC. This sequence encodes CASSLSGEIYNEQFF.

This clonotype was counted between two and nine times. An end of the junction does not agree with germline; a read error may underlie this. This rearrangement joins TRBV29-1 to TRBJ2-3; 10 nucleotides align to TRBD2. Germline CDR1 SQVTM, CDR2 ANQGSEA. This CDR3 comprises 15 residues. The CDR3 spells CSVAGLAGGPDTRYF. The DNA for the CDR3 is TGCAGCGTTGCGGGGTTAGCGGGAGGACCAGATACGCGGTATTTT.

The table lists this clonotype with many counts. The rearrangement links TRBV12-3 or TRBV12-4 to TRBJ2-7; maybe TRBD2 (5 bases). This CDR3 contains 12 residues. V lost 3 bases and J 4 bases, leaving 7 bases between the germline ends. CDR3 DNA sequence: TGTGCCAGCAGTTTTTCGGGGTACGAGCAGTACTTC. Translating gives CASSFSGYEQYF.

This chain connects TRBV2 to TRBJ1-1, with TRBD1 identical over 8 bases. The CDR3 has 12 residues. Germline CDR1 reads SNHLY; CDR2 reads FYNNEI. Trimming removed 6 bases from V and 8 bases from J; junction bases left unmatched: 5. CDR3 bases: TGTGCCAGCAGCTTTAGGACAGGGGAAGCTTTCTTT. It encodes CASSFRTGEAFF. The full variable domain, in which reference TRBV2 and TRBJ1-1 provide the parts outside the CDR3, is EPEVTQTPSHQVTQMGQEVILRCVPISNHLYFYWYRQILGQKVEFLVSFYNNEISEKSEIFDDQFSVERPDGSNFTLKIRSTKLEDSAMYFCASSFRTGEAFFGQGTRLTVV.

In this sample, this clonotype turned up many times. The chain uses TRBV4-1 and TRBJ2-5, with 7 bases lining up with TRBD2. The CDR3 loop spans 14 amino acids. Germline CDR1 reads MGHRA; CDR2 reads YSYEKL. V was clipped by 3 bases and J by 3 bases; unmatched bases: 4. CDR3 bases: TGCGCCAGCAGCCACGGCGGGAGTGAAGAGACCCAGTACTTC. Translation: CASSHGGSEETQYF.

The chain couples TRBV6-1 to TRBJ2-7; tentative D call: TRBD1 (5 bases). This CDR3 is built from 15 residues. Trimming took 7 bases from V and 6 from J, leaving 22 bases between them. The germline V gene encodes CDR1 MNHNS and CDR2 SASEGT. CDR3 loop: CASNPSPGRVVEQYF. The CDR3 DNA reads TGTGCCAGCAATCCGAGTCCGGGCAGGGTCGTCGAGCAGTACTTC.

This clonotype was counted ten times or more. The CDR3 spells CASSHRTSGSGNGELFF. The DNA for the CDR3 is TGTGCCAGCAGTCACCGGACTAGCGGGAGTGGGAACGGGGAGCTGTTTTTT. The chain employs TRBV27 and TRBJ2-2; TRBD2 matches at 13 bases. Germline V gene data show CDR1 as MNHEY and CDR2 as SMNVEV (reference sequence). Trimming removed 5 bases from V and 7 bases from J; junction bases left unmatched: 10. The CDR3 contains 17 residues.

This chain joins TRBV15 and TRBJ1-2, with D possibly matching TRBD1 (6 bases). Germline V lookup: CDR1 LNHNV, CDR2 YYDKDF (reference sequence). The V gene lost 8 bases and the J gene lost 6 bases, with 16 bases spanning the gap. The CDR3 covers 13 residues. The CDR3 sequence: CATSVRGENGYTF. In DNA, the CDR3 is TGTGCCACCTCAGTCAGGGGCGAGAATGGCTACACCTTC.

Concerning this clonotype itself: This likely reflects a read error, since a far larger clone is one base away. The CDR3 DNA reads TGTGCCAGCAGCTTATCCCACGGACAGCTCGGGAATGAGCAGTACTTC. Its protein product is CASSLSHGQLGNEQYF. This chain joins TRBV7-2 and TRBJ2-7, with D tentatively TRBD1 (6 bases). Between the trimmed V and J ends, which lost 2 bases and 7 bases, there was a span of 21 bases. Germline CDR1 is SGHTA and CDR2 is FQGNSA. The CDR3 is 16 residues long.

About this clonotype itself: One base away lies a much larger clone, so this may be a sequencing read error. This chain joins TRBV7-2 and TRBJ1-1; D remains unclear. V was cut by 1 base and J by 5 bases, with 11 bases left in between. CDR1 and CDR2 (germline): SGHTA, FQGNSA. This CDR3 contains 14 residues. CDR3 loop: CASSLVGSTTEAFF. For the CDR3, the DNA is TGTGCCAGCAGCTTAGTAGGGTCTACGACTGAAGCTTTCTTT.

This clonotype was detected only a few times. V is TRBV9 and J is TRBJ2-1; 10 bases agree with TRBD2. Germline V lookup: CDR1 SGDLS, CDR2 YYNGEE. V was clipped by 0 bases and J by 9 bases; unmatched bases: 9. The CDR3 is 16 residues long. CDR3 sequence: CASSVAPTSGMGEQFF. The CDR3 coding sequence is TGTGCCAGCAGCGTAGCCCCAACTAGCGGGATGGGTGAGCAGTTCTTC.

This clonotype was observed a handful of times. V gene TRBV20-1 combines with J gene TRBJ2-7; D is unclear. CDR3 size: 15 residues. V was pared by 3 bases and J by 3 bases, with 18 bases between. CDR1 DFQATT and CDR2 SNEGSKA come from the germline V gene (reference sequence). The DNA of the CDR3 is TGCAGTGCTAGTCGCAGCCCCAATGGTCTCTACGAGCAGTACTTC. Translation: CSASRSPNGLYEQYF.

This chain connects TRBV20-1 to TRBJ2-7; TRBD2 is a possible D gene (5 bases). Germline CDR1 is DFQATT and CDR2 is SNEGSKA (reference sequence). This CDR3 has 12 residues. Trimming removed 5 bases at V and 3 bases at J, with 11 bases between. The DNA of the CDR3 is TGCAGTGCTTTGGGAGCTTACTACGAGCAGTACTTC. Amino acid sequence: CSALGAYYEQYF.

For the CDR3, the DNA is TGCGCCAGCAGTGATCAACAGGGGGTATTTACTGAAGCTTTCTTT. This encodes CASSDQQGVFTEAFF. The J gene is TRBJ1-1, the V gene TRBV10-2; 8 bases map to TRBD1. V gave up 3 bases and J gave up 5 bases; unmatched junction bases: 8. CDR3 length: 15 amino acids. CDR1 is WSHSY, CDR2 SAAADI, per germline.

This clonotype was picked up a small number of times. The chain joins TRBV28 to TRBJ1-2, with unresolved D. Deletions cut 6 bases from V and 4 bases from J, with 12 bases between. This CDR3 comprises 13 residues. In germline, CDR1 is MDHEN, CDR2 SYDVKM. In nucleotides, the CDR3 is TGTGCCAGCAGGCAAACCGCGGCCTATGGCTACACCTTC. This codes for CASRQTAAYGYTF.

For this clonotype: One junction end disagrees with the germline gene, perhaps due to a read error. The rearrangement joins TRBV25-1 to TRBJ2-2; either TRBD1 or TRBD2 may fit D (5 bases each). Germline CDR1 is MGHDK and CDR2 is SYGVNS. This CDR3 comprises 12 residues. The CDR3 spells CPSTQRGGELFF. The CDR3, as DNA: TGTCCCAGCACCCAGAGGGGCGGGGAGCTGTTTTTT.

In its sample, this clonotype was seen many times. The V gene is TRBV24-1, the J gene TRBJ2-7, with D perhaps TRBD2 (5 bases). The CDR3 spans 14 residues. Germline loops: CDR1 KGHDR, CDR2 SFDVKD. The germline V and J ends were trimmed by 9 bases and 3 bases, with 17 bases remaining between them. This CDR3 reads CATPGEQKLYEQYF. The CDR3 DNA is TGTGCCACCCCCGGGGAGCAAAAACTCTACGAGCAGTACTTC.

This clonotype was picked up a small number of times. The gene calls are TRBV3-1 and TRBJ1-6, with TRBD1 matching over 10 bases. Germline lookup yields CDR1 LGHDT and CDR2 YNNKEL (reference sequence). The CDR3 spans 15 residues. The J segment lost 11 bases and the V segment lost 7 bases, leaving 11 bases of the junction unmatched. The CDR3, as DNA: TGTGCCAGCACCTCCGTGGGACAGGGGAACACACCCCTCCACTTT. This encodes CASTSVGQGNTPLHF.

This clonotype was counted ten times or more. This CDR3 reads CASSFAGTGQAGELFF. The CDR3 coding sequence is TGTGCCAGCAGTTTCGCCGGGACAGGGCAGGCCGGGGAGCTGTTTTTT. The chain employs TRBV27 and TRBJ2-2; 9 bases agree with TRBD1. Germline V CDR1 and CDR2: MNHEY, SMNVEV (reference sequence). V dropped 3 bases and J dropped 6; count of bases not matched to a gene: 8. There are 16 residues in the CDR3.

This clonotype occurred many times. The genes are TRBV6-1 and TRBJ1-2; unclear D gene. Per the germline V gene, CDR1 is MNHNS and CDR2 is SASEGT. There are 13 residues in the CDR3. With 6 bases removed from V and 8 bases from J, the gap between germline ends came to 16 bases. The CDR3 reads CASSLPQRGGYTF. The CDR3 DNA reads as TGTGCCAGCAGCCTCCCCCAGAGAGGAGGCTACACCTTC.

In its sample, this clonotype was seen many times. J is TRBJ2-2 and V is TRBV5-1, with TRBD2 matching 8 bases. With 4 bases clipped from V and 7 bases from J, the junction kept 9 bases outside the gene matches. In germline, CDR1 is SGHRS, CDR2 YFSETQ. CDR3 length: 15 amino acids. The CDR3 DNA sequence: TGCGCCAGCAGCCTCCAGCGGGAGTGGGGCGGGGAGCTGTTTTTT. Its translation: CASSLQREWGGELFF.

With respect to this clonotype: With a far larger clone one base away, a read error is the likely cause. The chain couples TRBV2 to TRBJ2-1; 14 bases agree with TRBD2. The J call is doubtful: the DNA matches TRBJ2-5 better. This CDR3 is built from 15 residues. Germline CDR1 is SNHLY and CDR2 is FYNNEI. The CDR3 DNA follows: TGTGCCAGCAGTAAGGGGACTAGCGGGAGTGAGGCCCAGTACTTC. Its protein product is CASSKGTSGSEAQYF.

This clonotype was seen repeatedly, ten times or more. This rearrangement joins TRBV18 to TRBJ1-1; D is undetermined. CDR1 and CDR2 from the germline V gene are KGHSH and LQKENI. The CDR3 loop spans 16 amino acids. V was shortened by 2 bases and J by 4 bases, with 17 bases between the two germline ends. CDR3 bases: TGTGCCAGCTCACCAAGCGTTAGGGTTTGGGGCACTGAAGCTTTCTTT. This gives the protein CASSPSVRVWGTEAFF.

This clonotype was found many times. The chain combines TRBV27 with TRBJ2-5; D gene unclear. Trimming left V 6 bases short and J 1 base short, with 12 bases between. Germline assignment: CDR1 MNHEY and CDR2 SMNVEV (reference sequence). This CDR3 region has 14 residues. In DNA form, the CDR3 reads TGTGCCAGCAGCTTGTTGGCAGGCCAAGAGACCCAGTACTTC. Protein product: CASSLLAGQETQYF.

A note on this clonotype: Mismatch with germline at one junction end may stem from a read error. This rearrangement joins TRBV9 to TRBJ2-7; the match to TRBD1 covers 9 bases. CDR1 is SGDLS, CDR2 YYNGEE, per germline. The CDR3 loop spans 14 amino acids. CDR3 region: CASSEGQGSYEPYF. Here the CDR3 DNA reads TGTGCCAGCAGCGAGGGACAGGGCTCCTACGAGCCGTACTTC.

This clonotype appeared a few times. One end of the junction is discordant with germline, which a read error may explain. The V and J genes are TRBV19 and TRBJ2-2, with no clear D. CDR1 and CDR2 (germline): LNHDA, SQIVND (reference sequence). This CDR3 region has 15 residues. This chain's CDR3 is CAGSMLGWDTGELFF. The DNA of the CDR3 is TGTGCCGGTAGTATGCTGGGGTGGGACACCGGGGAGCTGTTTTTT.